The 14 T cell receptor beta chains below all came from one sample that was sequenced in a study of cytomegalovirus exposure and HLA in healthy donors. Primers: 60 Vbeta forward and 13 Jbeta reverse. The data were produced by immunoSEQ multiplex PCR, yet TCRdb's version contains in-frame clones alone and is incomplete. The sample lists fewer than 250,000 clones, around four fifths occurring once. Sequencing was carried out using PBMCs. These receptors all stem from a woman aged 50 to 60 in good health and CMV-seropositive.

The rearrangement uses TRBV19 and TRBJ2-6, with D maybe TRBD1 (6 bases). The CDR3 is 17 amino acids. Trimming pared 3 bases from V and 2 bases from J, leaving 14 bases between. Germline-derived CDR1 and CDR2 are LNHDA and SQIVND (reference sequence). The CDR3 protein is CASSMHRDRTGANVLTF. CDR3 nucleotides: TGTGCCAGTAGTATGCACAGGGATCGGACTGGGGCCAACGTCCTGACTTTC.

The CDR3 loop is CASSLGGGGIEKLFF. CDR3 coding DNA: TGCGCCAGCAGCTTGGGAGGAGGGGGCATTGAAAAACTGTTTTTT. The chain combines TRBV5-1 with TRBJ1-4; 7 bases line up with TRBD1. Germline CDR1 is SGHRS and CDR2 is YFSETQ. The J segment lost 7 bases and the V segment lost 0 bases, leaving 6 bases of the junction unmatched. CDR3 length: 15 amino acids.

The chain couples TRBV4-1 to TRBJ2-7; possibly TRBD1 for D (5 bases). The CDR3 loop spans 15 amino acids. The ends were cut back, 0 bases at V and 2 bases at J, with 11 bases in the middle. Germline assignment: CDR1 MGHRA and CDR2 YSYEKL. The CDR3 here is CASSQDTGATYEQYF. In nucleotides, the CDR3 is TGCGCCAGCAGCCAAGACACTGGGGCCACCTACGAGCAGTACTTC.

This clone was seen only a few times. This rearrangement joins TRBV2 to TRBJ1-2, with unresolved D. The germline V gene encodes CDR1 SNHLY and CDR2 FYNNEI. This CDR3 has 13 amino acids. The V gene lost 5 bases and the J gene lost 5 bases, with 12 bases spanning the gap. CDR3 DNA sequence: TGTGCCAGCAGTCCCAACAGTGGGTATGGCTACACCTTC. Its translation is CASSPNSGYGYTF.

The chain joins TRBV10-3 to TRBJ1-2; 10 bases map to TRBD1. Looked up from germline, CDR1 is ENHRY and CDR2 is SYGVKD. With V trimmed by 6 bases and J by 6 bases, 13 bases remained unmatched. The CDR3 contains 16 residues. CDR3 sequence (DNA): TGTGCCATCAGACCGGGGACAGGGGAAGAGGTCGATGGCTACACCTTC. Protein product: CAIRPGTGEEVDGYTF.

The J gene is TRBJ2-3, the V gene TRBV7-9, with 13 nucleotides matching TRBD2. This CDR3 has 17 amino acids. CDR1 and CDR2 from the germline V gene are SEHNR and FQNEAQ (reference sequence). V shed 2 bases and J 2 bases; nucleotides not matched to a gene: 4. The CDR3 is CASSLYGTSGDTDTQYF. The CDR3, as DNA: TGTGCCAGCAGCTTATATGGGACTAGCGGGGACACAGATACGCAGTATTTT.

In the case of this clone: Other DNA sequences in this sample translate to the same CDR3. The V gene is TRBV4-1, the J gene TRBJ1-4, with 8 bases lining up with TRBD1. Losses at the gene ends were 3 bases for V and 8 bases for J; bases not matched to a gene: 5. The germline CDR1 and CDR2 sequences are MGHRA and YSYEKL. CDR3 length: 14 amino acids. CDR3 DNA sequence: TGCGCCAGCAGCCAGACAGGGGTAGGGGAAAAACTGTTTTTT. As protein: CASSQTGVGEKLFF.

V is TRBV30 and J is TRBJ2-7; D ambiguous. V gave up 5 bases and J gave up 1 base, with 9 bases separating them. CDR3 length: 12 residues. CDR1 is GTSNPN and CDR2 is SVGIG in the germline V gene (reference sequence). CDR3 in amino acids: CAWDGDSYEQYF. The CDR3 DNA sequence: TGTGCCTGGGATGGAGATTCCTACGAGCAGTACTTC.

This clone was seen only a few times. The chain combines TRBV9 with TRBJ1-6; possible D gene TRBD1, 5 bases. The germline CDR1 and CDR2 sequences are SGDLS and YYNGEE. The CDR3 runs 15 residues. The V end was cut by 0 bases, the J end by 9 bases, with 13 bases between. CDR3 protein: CASSVVAGYSSPLHF. The CDR3, as DNA: TGTGCCAGCAGCGTAGTGGCAGGGTACAGTTCACCCCTCCACTTT.

V usage is TRBV5-1 and J usage is TRBJ2-1; the match to TRBD2 covers 12 bases. The germline gives CDR1 SGHRS, CDR2 YFSETQ. There are 15 residues in the CDR3. The trim removed 3 bases at V and 6 bases at J, leaving 4 bases unmatched. CDR3 bases: TGCGCCAGCAGCTCACTAGCGGGGGGCTTCAATGAGCAGTTCTTC. This translates into CASSSLAGGFNEQFF.

The chain has TRBV7-9 and TRBJ2-1; a possible D gene is TRBD1 (6 bases). The germline V gene has CDR1 SEHNR and CDR2 FQNEAQ (reference sequence). V was pared by 3 bases and J by 9 bases, with 30 bases between. This CDR3 has 19 residues. CDR3 region: CASSFPGRPTGQGSGEQFF. In DNA form, the CDR3 reads TGTGCCAGCAGCTTTCCCGGTAGACCCACAGGGCAGGGGTCCGGTGAGCAGTTCTTC.

The chain uses TRBV5-4 and TRBJ2-5; 9 bases agree with TRBD1. This CDR3 comprises 16 residues. Germline CDR1 is SGHNT and CDR2 is YYREEE (reference sequence). V shed 2 bases and J 0 bases; nucleotides not matched to a gene: 5. CDR3 nucleotides: TGTGCCAGCAGCTTTTCCGGGACAGGGTACCAAGAGACCCAGTACTTC. This translates into CASSFSGTGYQETQYF.

This chain connects TRBV6-5 to TRBJ1-1; 9 nucleotides align to TRBD1. Germline-derived CDR1 and CDR2 are MNHEY and SVGAGI. The V segment lost 2 bases and the J segment 1 base; nucleotides outside the gene matches: 5. The CDR3 has 16 amino acids. In nucleotides, the CDR3 is TGTGCCAGCAGTTACGGGACAGGGCTCTGGAACACTGAAGCTTTCTTT. Translated: CASSYGTGLWNTEAFF.

The V call is TRBV6-5, the J call TRBJ1-6; a possible D gene is TRBD1 (5 bases). There are 15 residues in the CDR3. V was shortened by 7 bases and J by 0 bases, with 10 bases between the two germline ends. From germline, CDR1 is MNHEY and CDR2 SVGAGI. The CDR3 DNA reads TGTGCCAGCAATCGACAGAGCTCCTATAATTCACCCCTCCACTTT. Its protein is CASNRQSSYNSPLHF.